This T cell receptor (beta chain) was retrieved from a study of blood T cell repertoires in COVID-19. Study details: Acute and convalescent COVID-19 specimens originated in the United States, Italy and Spain.

With 5 bases clipped from V and 3 bases from J, the junction kept 3 bases outside the gene matches. CDR1 is PRHDT, CDR2 FYEKMQ, per germline (reference sequence). This CDR3 spans 13 amino acids. TCRdb's copy holds only in-frame clones and misses some; the assay was immunoSEQ multiplex PCR. The sample includes around 230,000 clones, over 75% seen only once; the top ten take around a tenth. The receptor comes from a man over 45 with COVID-19, enrolled during active disease. This chain links TRBV13 with TRBJ2-7, with 8 positions matching TRBD2. What was sequenced was peripheral blood. This chain's CDR3 is CASSPTSGYEQYF. CDR3 coding DNA: TGTGCCAGCAGCCCTACTAGCGGCTACGAGCAGTACTTC.